These 32 T cell receptor beta chains share one sample of origin, sequenced in a study of human T cells and chemical hapten exposure. Time point denoted: patch test 1, 2 weeks after DPC sensitization. Treatment of the sample: therapeutic diphenylcyclopropenone sensitization with weekly scalp DPC. TCRdb reprocessed the RACE reads via MiXCR and lists one record per CDR3 protein. The data show 350,000 or so distinct CDR3 sequences, roughly 6.9% seen once. The sequences come from whole blood, collected in connection with sensitization to the hapten diphenylcyclopropenone (DPC). The receptors shown here come from a woman aged 18-29 years with alopecia areata. Some clones in this sample may be carry-over from other donors' samples.

This clonotype was recorded many times. This chain connects TRBV28 to TRBJ2-7; 7 positions match TRBD1. The CDR3 loop spans 14 amino acids. CDR1 is MDHEN and CDR2 is SYDVKM in the germline V gene. The junction had 8 bases not matched to a gene; V was cut back by 3 bases and J by 6 bases. The CDR3 DNA reads as TGTGCCAGCAGTTTCGACAGGGTAGAAGGCGAGCAGTACTTC. It yields the protein CASSFDRVEGEQYF.

A word on this clonotype: A much larger clone differs from this one at a single base, so this may be a read error. The V and J genes are TRBV7-8 and TRBJ1-6, with D possibly matching TRBD1 (5 bases). CDR1 and CDR2 from the germline V gene are SGHVS and FQNEAQ. CDR3 size: 15 residues. DNA of the CDR3: TGTGCCAGCAGATTAGTGAGGGGCTATAATTCACCCCTCCACTTT. Amino acid sequence: CASRLVRGYNSPLHF. The whole variable domain, filled in from reference TRBV7-8 and TRBJ1-6, reads GAGVSQSPRYKVAKRGQDVALRCDPISGHVSLFWYQQALGQGPEFLTYFQNEAQLDKSGLPSDRFFAERPEGSVSTLKIQRTQQEDSAVYLCASRLVRGYNSPLHFGNGTRLTVT.

The table lists this clonotype with many counts. The chain uses TRBV7-9 and TRBJ2-7; the D gene could be TRBD1 or TRBD2 (5 bases each). The CDR3 contains 13 residues. Trimming shortened V by 3 bases and J by 6 bases, and 12 bases separated the two germline ends. Germline assignment: CDR1 SEHNR and CDR2 FQNEAQ (reference sequence). The CDR3 loop reads CASSFRDPGEQYF. The CDR3 coding sequence is TGTGCCAGCAGCTTCCGGGACCCCGGCGAGCAGTACTTC.

This clonotype showed up just once. Given a much more abundant clone one base away, this may be a read error. The chain employs TRBV5-1 and TRBJ1-1; 9 bases are shared with TRBD1. Germline CDR1 SGHRS, CDR2 YFSETQ. The CDR3 contains 15 residues. CDR3 sequence (DNA): TGCGCCGGCAGCTTAAGCCCCGGGACAGGGCTTGAAGCTTTCTTT. This encodes CAGSLSPGTGLEAFF.

The sample holds a few counts of this clonotype. This chain joins TRBV7-2 and TRBJ1-4; D perhaps matches TRBD1 (6 bases). The CDR3 length is 14 residues. Trimming stripped 1 base from V and 8 bases from J, with 11 bases between. Germline V lookup: CDR1 SGHTA, CDR2 FQGNSA. The CDR3 loop reads CASSLEDRNEKLFF. The CDR3 coding sequence is TGTGCCAGCAGCTTAGAAGACAGGAACGAAAAACTGTTTTTT.

This clonotype was counted ten times or more. The chain carries TRBV20-1 and TRBJ2-1; 7 bases are a match to TRBD2. CDR1 is DFQATT and CDR2 is SNEGSKA in the germline V gene (reference sequence). The trim removed 0 bases at V and 2 bases at J, leaving 4 bases unmatched. This CDR3 has 15 residues. The CDR3 is CSARDSAGAYNEQFF. The CDR3 bases are TGCAGTGCTAGAGATTCGGCGGGGGCCTACAATGAGCAGTTCTTC.

The table lists this clonotype with a few counts. A junction boundary mismatches the germline segment, possibly from a read error. The chain couples TRBV25-1 to TRBJ2-5; D not resolved. Germline assignment: CDR1 MGHDK and CDR2 SYGVNS. The CDR3 loop spans 11 amino acids. This CDR3 reads CASSVGEIQYF. As DNA, the CDR3 is TGTGCCAGCAGTGTAGGAGAGATCCAGTACTTC.

The chain combines TRBV25-1 with TRBJ2-3; D is unresolved. There are 15 residues in the CDR3. The germline gives CDR1 MGHDK, CDR2 SYGVNS. The ends were cut back, 1 base at V and 3 bases at J, with 11 bases in the middle. CDR3 DNA: TGTGCCAGCAGTGAATCGCGCCCCGCTACAGATACGCAGTATTTT. Its translation: CASSESRPATDTQYF.

There are a few counts of this clonotype. This chain links TRBV27 with TRBJ2-2, with no clear D. The CDR3 has 14 amino acids. Germline CDR1 is MNHEY and CDR2 is SMNVEV (reference sequence). The germline V and J ends were trimmed by 6 bases and 0 bases, with 8 bases remaining between them. The CDR3 nucleotides read TGTGCCAGCAGGCGTGAAACGAACACCGGGGAGCTGTTTTTT. The encoded protein is CASRRETNTGELFF.

This clonotype was counted at least ten times. The rearrangement uses TRBV10-3 and TRBJ2-7; maybe TRBD2 (5 bases). CDR1 is ENHRY and CDR2 is SYGVKD in the germline V gene. Trimming cost V 2 bases and J 5 bases, with 13 bases left between them. The CDR3 is 14 residues long. The CDR3 region is CAISEAGRTHEQYF. Written as DNA, the CDR3 is TGTGCCATCAGTGAGGCGGGTAGGACCCACGAGCAGTACTTC.

This clonotype was observed many times. This rearrangement joins TRBV6-2 or TRBV6-3 to TRBJ1-2; D is ambiguous. Between the trimmed V and J ends, which lost 5 bases and 4 bases, there was a span of 5 bases. The CDR3 covers 11 residues. In germline, CDR1 is MNHEY, CDR2 SVGEGT. Written as DNA, the CDR3 is TGTGCCAGCAGTCACAGCTATGGCTACACCTTC. Translating gives CASSHSYGYTF.

The chain carries TRBV4-3 and TRBJ2-3, with D perhaps assigned TRBD1 or TRBD2 (6 bases each). The V and J ends lost 0 bases and 5 bases respectively, with 12 bases between them. The length of the CDR3 is 15 residues. The germline V gene encodes CDR1 LGHNA and CDR2 YSLEER. The CDR3 sequence is CASSQDGGLGDTQYF. The CDR3, as DNA: TGCGCCAGCAGCCAAGATGGGGGGCTGGGAGATACGCAGTATTTT.

This clonotype was detected many times. This chain links TRBV7-2 with TRBJ2-6; the D is unclear. The CDR3 spans 16 residues. Per germline, CDR1 SGHTA and CDR2 FQGNSA. Trimming took 1 base from V and 4 from J, leaving 11 bases between them. The CDR3 loop reads CASSLGVLAGANVLTF. The CDR3 bases are TGTGCCAGCAGCTTAGGTGTCCTCGCCGGGGCCAACGTCCTGACTTTC. Full variable domain (missing parts from reference TRBV7-2 and TRBJ2-6): GAGVSQSPSNKVTEKGKDVELRCDPISGHTALYWYRQSLGQGLEFLIYFQGNSAPDKSGLPSDRFSAERTGGSVSTLTIQRTQQEDSAVYLCASSLGVLAGANVLTFGAGSRLTVL.

V usage is TRBV20-1 and J usage is TRBJ1-6; D unresolved. This CDR3 spans 13 amino acids. The V end lost 3 bases, the J end lost 9 bases, and 12 bases lay between the germline ends. Per germline, CDR1 DFQATT and CDR2 SNEGSKA (reference sequence). The CDR3 DNA sequence: TGCAGTGCTAGGGATTACGGTTCTTCACCCCTCCACTTT. Translation gives CSARDYGSSPLHF.

Ten or more counts support this clonotype. The chain links TRBV4-3 to TRBJ2-7; perhaps TRBD1 as D (5 bases). In germline, CDR1 is LGHNA, CDR2 YSLEER. Trimming shortened V by 0 bases and J by 2 bases, and 11 bases separated the two germline ends. The length of the CDR3 is 15 residues. As DNA, the CDR3 is TGCGCCAGCAGCCAAGATCAGGGTAGAGCCTACGAGCAGTACTTC. This encodes CASSQDQGRAYEQYF.

The chain employs TRBV29-1 and TRBJ2-1; 10 nucleotides align to TRBD2. CDR1 is SQVTM, CDR2 ANQGSEA, per germline. This CDR3 comprises 14 residues. V gave up 3 bases and J gave up 7 bases; unmatched junction bases: 6. The CDR3 is CSVESGGAGNEQFF. The CDR3 coding sequence is TGCAGCGTTGAGAGCGGGGGGGCTGGGAATGAGCAGTTCTTC.

This clonotype has just a few counts. The chain employs TRBV7-2 and TRBJ2-7, with a weak D call TRBD2 (5 bases). CDR3 length: 13 amino acids. Germline values: CDR1 SGHTA, CDR2 FQGNSA. Deletions cut 4 bases from V and 2 bases from J, with 9 bases between. The CDR3 nucleotides are TGTGCCAGCAGCTCCCGGGGTCCCTACGAGCAGTACTTC. Amino acid sequence: CASSSRGPYEQYF. Together with reference TRBV7-2 and TRBJ2-7, the CDR3 gives the full variable domain: GAGVSQSPSNKVTEKGKDVELRCDPISGHTALYWYRQSLGQGLEFLIYFQGNSAPDKSGLPSDRFSAERTGGSVSTLTIQRTQQEDSAVYLCASSSRGPYEQYFGPGTRLTVT.

This clonotype occurred many times. This chain joins TRBV11-2 and TRBJ2-3; D gene ambiguous. CDR1 is SGHAT and CDR2 is FQNNGV in the germline V gene. The CDR3 is 14 amino acids. Trimming stripped 5 bases from V and 5 bases from J, with 14 bases between. The CDR3 loop reads CASSQQFSQDTQYF. The DNA of the CDR3 is TGTGCCAGCAGCCAGCAATTCTCCCAAGATACGCAGTATTTT.

This clonotype was observed many times. The rearrangement links TRBV12-3 or TRBV12-4 to TRBJ2-7, with 7 bases aligning to TRBD1. J gave up 2 bases and V 7 bases, and 5 bases lay outside the gene matches. The CDR3 runs to 13 residues. The chain's CDR3 is CASTPTGTYEQYF. The CDR3 DNA reads as TGTGCCAGCACCCCGACAGGGACCTACGAGCAGTACTTC.

The chain recombines TRBV7-2 with TRBJ1-5; 7 positions match TRBD1. CDR3 length: 15 amino acids. The germline V gene encodes CDR1 SGHTA and CDR2 FQGNSA. Trimming cost V 6 bases and J 4 bases; bases outside gene matches: 9. CDR3 amino acids: CASRPAGGGNQPQHF. The CDR3 bases are TGTGCCAGCAGACCCGCAGGGGGTGGAAATCAGCCCCAGCATTTT.

This clonotype was seen at least ten times. This chain links TRBV27 with TRBJ2-7; 12 bases are shared with TRBD2. The ends lost 5 bases at V and 2 bases at J; junction bases unmatched: 4. Germline V gene data show CDR1 as MNHEY and CDR2 as SMNVEV (reference sequence). There are 15 residues in the CDR3. CDR3 region: CASSPPSGGAYEQYF. CDR3 in DNA: TGTGCCAGCAGTCCCCCTAGCGGGGGGGCCTACGAGCAGTACTTC.

The V gene is TRBV12-3 or TRBV12-4, the J gene TRBJ1-6; D gene uncertain. The CDR3 contains 13 residues. The V end lost 5 bases, the J end lost 8 bases, and 10 bases lay between the germline ends. The CDR3 DNA reads TGTGCCAGCAGTCACGGAAATTATTCACCCCTCCACTTT. Translating gives CASSHGNYSPLHF.

The chain employs TRBV14 and TRBJ2-1; the match to TRBD1 covers 7 bases. Per the germline V gene, CDR1 is SGHDN and CDR2 is FVKESK. The V gene end was trimmed by 1 base and the J gene end by 2 bases; junction bases not matched to a gene: 5. This CDR3 has 16 amino acids. The CDR3: CASSQVPGQPYNEQFF. CDR3 in DNA: TGTGCCAGCAGCCAAGTTCCGGGACAGCCCTACAATGAGCAGTTCTTC. Full variable domain (outside the CDR3, taken from reference TRBV14 and TRBJ2-1): EAGVTQFPSHSVIEKGQTVTLRCDPISGHDNLYWYRRVMGKEIKFLLHFVKESKQDESGMPNNRFLAERTGGTYSTLKVQPAELEDSGVYFCASSQVPGQPYNEQFFGPGTRLTVL.

This clonotype appeared a few times. The chain employs TRBV18 and TRBJ2-6; D not certain. Trimming removed 3 bases at V and 2 bases at J, with 8 bases between. The CDR3 is made up of 15 amino acids. The germline gives CDR1 KGHSH, CDR2 LQKENI. The CDR3 nucleotides are TGTGCCAGCTCACCTGAATGGGCTGGGGCCAACGTCCTGACTTTC. It yields the protein CASSPEWAGANVLTF.

A few counts support this clonotype. The V and J genes are TRBV6-6 and TRBJ2-3; tentative D call: TRBD2 (6 bases). Germline V gene data show CDR1 as MNHNY and CDR2 as SVGAGI (reference sequence). This CDR3 contains 14 residues. Between the trimmed V and J ends, which lost 4 bases and 3 bases, there was a span of 11 bases. The CDR3 DNA reads TGTGCCAGCAGTTCCCTAGCGCAGACAGATACGCAGTATTTT. It yields the protein CASSSLAQTDTQYF.

The table lists this clonotype with many counts. This chain's CDR3 is CASSPSRPHGYTF. Written as DNA, the CDR3 is TGTGCCAGCAGCCCCTCCAGGCCCCATGGCTACACCTTC. This rearrangement joins TRBV7-3 to TRBJ1-2; D unclear. The CDR3 length is 13 residues. V was clipped by 5 bases and J by 6 bases, with 13 bases between them. Germline V gene lookup returns CDR1 SGHTA and CDR2 FQGTGA.

This clonotype was found many times. The V gene is TRBV5-4, the J gene TRBJ1-1; 7 nucleotides agree with TRBD1. This CDR3 region has 12 residues. Germline CDR1 SGHNT, CDR2 YYREEE (reference sequence). V was clipped by 10 bases and J by 2 bases; unmatched bases: 5. CDR3 residues: CAEGQTNTEAFF. The CDR3 DNA reads as TGTGCCGAGGGACAGACAAACACTGAAGCTTTCTTT.

This clonotype was recorded at least ten times. The J gene is TRBJ2-1, the V gene TRBV27, with a tentative D call TRBD2 (7 bases). This CDR3 spans 16 amino acids. Trimming removed 0 bases from V and 4 bases from J, with 13 bases in between. The germline V gene has CDR1 MNHEY and CDR2 SMNVEV (reference sequence). In nucleotides, the CDR3 is TGTGCCAGCAGTTTATCACGGGGGGCTCTATACAATGAGCAGTTCTTC. Translation: CASSLSRGALYNEQFF.

The J gene is TRBJ1-1, the V gene TRBV6-6; 11 positions agree with TRBD1. Trimming removed 2 bases from V and 9 bases from J; junction bases left unmatched: 5. CDR3 length: 14 amino acids. CDR1 is MNHNY, CDR2 SVGAGI, per germline (reference sequence). CDR3 DNA: TGTGCCAGCAGTTACAAGGACAGGGGGCGAAAAGCTTTCTTT. This gives the protein CASSYKDRGRKAFF.

This clonotype appeared many times. The chain links TRBV11-1 to TRBJ2-3, with 9 bases fitting TRBD2. Germline V gene lookup returns CDR1 SGHAT and CDR2 FQDESV (reference sequence). The CDR3 has 17 residues. V shed 4 bases and J 2 bases; nucleotides not matched to a gene: 10. The CDR3 loop is CASSSNLAGSLTDTQYF. The CDR3 region has the DNA TGTGCCAGCAGCTCTAACCTAGCGGGGAGCCTCACAGATACGCAGTATTTT.

There are a few counts of this clonotype. The chain links TRBV18 to TRBJ2-2; D is unclear. The length of the CDR3 is 16 residues. Germline CDR1 and CDR2: KGHSH and LQKENI. V was clipped by 2 bases and J by 2 bases, with 12 bases between them. The CDR3 sequence is CASSPVRMSNTGELFF. The CDR3 DNA reads TGTGCCAGCTCACCAGTACGGATGTCCAACACCGGGGAGCTGTTTTTT.

There are a few counts of this clonotype. The gene calls are TRBV6-5 and TRBJ1-2, with D maybe TRBD1 (6 bases). Germline-derived CDR1 and CDR2 are MNHEY and SVGAGI. This CDR3 comprises 14 residues. V lost 8 bases and J 0 bases, leaving 13 bases between the germline ends. CDR3 in amino acids: CASYSDRANYGYTF. The CDR3 DNA reads TGTGCCAGCTATTCGGACAGAGCTAACTATGGCTACACCTTC.